The sequence of this T cell receptor beta chain was determined in a study of cytomegalovirus exposure and HLA in healthy donors. A multiplex PCR was run with 60 Vbeta primers and 13 Jbeta primers. This table comes from immunoSEQ multiplex PCR, and its TCRdb copy is limited to in-frame clones, with some not included. Among around 170,000 clones listed, over 75% were seen once. The CDR3 covers 14 residues. Trimming shortened V by 3 bases and J by 5 bases, and 11 bases separated the two germline ends. Germline V lookup: CDR1 SGDLS, CDR2 YYNGEE. The clonotype was recovered from a man aged 35 to 55 in good health and CMV-seropositive. The chain carries TRBV9 and TRBJ2-2; no clear D gene. Sequenced input: PBMCs. Here the CDR3 reads CASSARVATGELFF. As DNA, the CDR3 is TGTGCCAGCAGCGCTCGGGTGGCTACCGGGGAGCTGTTTTTT.